The next 9 T cell receptor beta chains were all read from a single sample in a study of regulatory T cells in long-lasting Graves disease. Time point given: newly diagnosed GD, antithyroid drugs for less than 3 months. Scientists built the TCR library using RNA that was extracted from PBMCs. Assembly of TCR beta libraries relied on iRepertoire HTBI primers together with Arm-PCR of CDR3 regions. A single record per CDR3 protein comes from TCRdb applying MiXCR to the multiplex PCR reads. The sample has hundreds of thousands of distinct CDR3 sequences, 15% to 20% seen once; the top ten hold 12%. Another study also made use of these data, one on T cells in Graves' hyperthyroidism and ophthalmopathy.

The material was peripheral blood mononuclear cells (PBMCs), obtained at new diagnosis, from a patient treated with antithyroid drugs. The receptors shown here come from a man aged 18-30 years with Graves disease.

This clonotype was seen many times. J is TRBJ2-1 and V is TRBV7-9; tentatively, D is TRBD2 (6 bases). The ends were cut back, 5 bases at V and 4 bases at J, with 21 bases in the middle. Germline V gene lookup returns CDR1 SEHNR and CDR2 FQNEAQ (reference sequence). CDR3 length equals 17 residues. Written as DNA, the CDR3 is TGTGCCAGCAGCCCTCCGCAGGGTAGCGGTCGGTACAATGAGCAGTTCTTC. It yields the protein CASSPPQGSGRYNEQFF.

The chain combines TRBV6-1 with TRBJ2-1; no clear D gene. Germline V lookup: CDR1 MNHNS, CDR2 SASEGT. The CDR3 runs 15 residues. V was shortened by 6 bases and J by 0 bases, with 12 bases between the two germline ends. For the CDR3, the DNA is TGTGCCAGCAGGTATATGCTATCCTCCTACAATGAGCAGTTCTTC. Translated: CASRYMLSSYNEQFF.

The chain has TRBV6-5 and TRBJ1-1; D unclear. CDR3 size: 14 residues. Trimming shortened V by 1 base and J by 1 base, and 7 bases separated the two germline ends. CDR1 is MNHEY, CDR2 SVGAGI, per germline. CDR3 in amino acids: CASSYWSENTEAFF. For the CDR3, the DNA is TGTGCCAGCAGTTACTGGTCAGAGAACACTGAAGCTTTCTTT.

In its sample, this clonotype was seen many times. Its ends do not fully match the called genes, so a read error is possible. This chain uses TRBV5-1 with TRBJ2-5, with D tentatively TRBD2 (6 bases). The length of the CDR3 is 13 residues. The germline V gene encodes CDR1 SGHRS and CDR2 YFSETQ. The CDR3 sequence: CASSLAAGETQYF. As DNA, the CDR3 is TGTGCCAGCAGCTTAGCGGCAGGGGAGACCCAGTACTTC.

This clonotype was picked up many times. The J gene is TRBJ2-7, the V gene TRBV5-1, with 8 positions matching TRBD1. The germline V gene has CDR1 SGHRS and CDR2 YFSETQ. Trimming at V came to 3 bases and at J to 0 bases, leaving 5 bases not matched to a gene. The CDR3 covers 15 residues. The CDR3 reads CASSSDRGFSYEQYF. CDR3 sequence (DNA): TGCGCCAGCAGCTCCGACAGGGGTTTCTCCTACGAGCAGTACTTC. Drawing the rest from reference TRBV5-1 and TRBJ2-7, the complete variable domain is KAGVTQTPRYLIKTRGQQVTLSCSPISGHRSVSWYQQTPGQGLQFLFEYFSETQRNKGNFPGRFSGRQFSNSRSEMNVSTLELGDSALYLCASSSDRGFSYEQYFGPGTRLTVT.

The rearrangement joins TRBV10-1 to TRBJ1-2; 8 nucleotides agree with TRBD1. Losses at the gene ends were 6 bases for V and 4 bases for J; bases not matched to a gene: 16. CDR1 WNHNN and CDR2 SYGVQD come from the germline V gene (reference sequence). The CDR3 contains 17 residues. DNA for the CDR3: TGCGCCAGCAGCCAAGACTCTCAAAGAACAGGGGGCTATGGCTACACCTTC. This sequence encodes CASSQDSQRTGGYGYTF.

CDR3 DNA sequence: TGTGCCAGCAGGGGGGACTCGGTCAACAATGAAAAACTGTTTTTT. Protein sequence: CASRGDSVNNEKLFF. The chain employs TRBV7-9 and TRBJ1-4, with a tentative D call TRBD1 (5 bases). The V end lost 6 bases, the J end lost 5 bases, and 16 bases lay between the germline ends. The CDR3 covers 15 residues. Germline V lookup: CDR1 SEHNR, CDR2 FQNEAQ (reference sequence).

This clonotype was detected many times. The chain joins TRBV30 to TRBJ1-5; 10 nucleotides line up with TRBD1. CDR3 length: 14 residues. The germline gives CDR1 GTSNPN, CDR2 SVGIG (reference sequence). The DNA of the CDR3 is TGTGCAACCCCCCGCGGACAGGGGGGACAGCCCCAGCATTTT. Its protein is CATPRGQGGQPQHF. Full variable domain (outside the CDR3, taken from reference TRBV30 and TRBJ1-5): SQTIHQWPATLVQPVGSPLSLECTVEGTSNPNLYWYRQAAGRGLQLLFYSVGIGQISSEVPQNLSASRPQDRQFILSSKKLLLSDSGFYLCATPRGQGGQPQHFGDGTRLSIL.

This clonotype was found many times. The CDR3 loop reads CASSARLDTNTGELFF. The CDR3 DNA is TGTGCCAGCAGTGCCAGACTAGACACGAACACCGGGGAGCTGTTTTTT. The chain employs TRBV27 and TRBJ2-2; D is possibly TRBD2 (6 bases). Germline V gene data show CDR1 as MNHEY and CDR2 as SMNVEV (reference sequence). Trimming removed 5 bases at V and 0 bases at J, with 13 bases between. CDR3 length equals 16 residues.